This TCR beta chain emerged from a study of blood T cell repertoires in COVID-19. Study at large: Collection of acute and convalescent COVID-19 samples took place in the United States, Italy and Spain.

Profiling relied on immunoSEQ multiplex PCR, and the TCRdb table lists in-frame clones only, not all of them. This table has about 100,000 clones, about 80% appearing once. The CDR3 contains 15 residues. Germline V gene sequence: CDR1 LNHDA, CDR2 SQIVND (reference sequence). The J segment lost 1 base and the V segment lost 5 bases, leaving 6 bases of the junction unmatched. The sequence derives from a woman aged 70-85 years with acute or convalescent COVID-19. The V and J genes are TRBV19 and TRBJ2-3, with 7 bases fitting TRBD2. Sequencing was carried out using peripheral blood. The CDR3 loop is CASSPGTIRTDTQYF. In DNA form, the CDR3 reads TGTGCCAGTAGTCCTGGGACTATCCGCACAGATACGCAGTATTTT.